Shown below are 22 T cell receptor beta chains from a single sample sequenced in a study of PD-L1 blockade in urothelial cancer. Time point specified: peripheral blood 6 weeks after treatment start. Here immunoSEQ multiplex PCR was the method, and the copy in TCRdb shows in-frame clones only, minus some. Counted here are about 91,000 clones, over 65% occurring once; the ten biggest clones make up around 8%. This specimen consisted of PBMCs, obtained around atezolizumab (anti-PD-L1) treatment. Receptors were obtained from a man aged 70 or older with urothelial cancer.

This clone was seen a handful of times. This sequence joins TRBV5-1 and TRBJ2-5, with a weak D call TRBD1 (6 bases). Germline loops: CDR1 SGHRS, CDR2 YFSETQ. The CDR3 spans 14 residues. The V end lost 4 bases, the J end lost 4 bases, and 14 bases lay between the germline ends. CDR3 in DNA: TGCGCCAGCAGCCCGGGACATCTAGGAGAGACCCAGTACTTC. It yields the protein CASSPGHLGETQYF.

The gene calls are TRBV19 and TRBJ1-2; unclear D gene. With 6 bases removed from V and 2 bases from J, the gap between germline ends came to 7 bases. The CDR3 consists of 12 residues. Looked up from germline, CDR1 is LNHDA and CDR2 is SQIVND (reference sequence). The CDR3 is CASRTPNYGYTF. Written as DNA, the CDR3 is TGTGCCAGTAGAACACCGAACTATGGCTACACCTTC.

The V gene is TRBV2, the J gene TRBJ2-1; the match to TRBD2 covers 14 bases. The V and J ends lost 2 bases and 9 bases, in that order; junction bases with no gene match: 6. CDR3 length: 16 amino acids. Germline CDR1 is SNHLY and CDR2 is FYNNEI. CDR3 amino acids: CASSEPGLAGASEQFF. The CDR3 nucleotides are TGTGCCAGCAGTGAACCGGGACTAGCGGGAGCAAGTGAGCAGTTCTTC.

This rearrangement joins TRBV19 to TRBJ1-1; D gene uncertain. The CDR3 totals 16 residues. Trimming cost V 5 bases and J 0 bases, with 16 bases left between them. The germline gives CDR1 LNHDA, CDR2 SQIVND (reference sequence). This CDR3 reads CASSPAGDKMNTEAFF. The CDR3 DNA reads TGTGCCAGTAGTCCGGCAGGTGACAAAATGAACACTGAAGCTTTCTTT.

The V gene is TRBV5-1, the J gene TRBJ2-5; D possibly corresponds to TRBD1 (6 bases). This CDR3 has 14 residues. CDR1 and CDR2 from the germline V gene are SGHRS and YFSETQ. Trimming took off 1 base at V and 3 bases at J, with 10 bases between the two ends. This CDR3 reads CASSLTSGEETQYF. The CDR3, as DNA: TGCGCCAGCAGCTTGACGTCAGGGGAAGAGACCCAGTACTTC.

The V gene is TRBV6-5, the J gene TRBJ1-4; D uncertain. V lost 1 base to trimming and J lost 3 bases, with 9 bases between them. This CDR3 comprises 15 residues. Germline values: CDR1 MNHEY, CDR2 SVGAGI. The CDR3 nucleotides read TGTGCCAGCAGTTACTTGCCGAGGCCTAATGAAAAACTGTTTTTT. Translation gives CASSYLPRPNEKLFF.

V and J are TRBV5-5 and TRBJ2-5; D may be TRBD2 (5 bases). Germline loops: CDR1 SGHKS, CDR2 YYEKEE (reference sequence). CDR3 length equals 15 residues. Trimming pared 1 base from V and 5 bases from J, leaving 15 bases between. The CDR3 loop reads CASSLYGLATETQYF. CDR3 nucleotides: TGTGCCAGCAGCTTGTACGGACTGGCCACGGAGACCCAGTACTTC. The full variable domain, rest sourced from reference TRBV5-5 and TRBJ2-5, is DAGVTQSPTHLIKTRGQQVTLRCSPISGHKSVSWYQQVLGQGPQFIFQYYEKEERGRGNFPDRFSARQFPNYSSELNVNALLLGDSALYLCASSLYGLATETQYFGPGTRLLVL.

This sequence joins TRBV18 and TRBJ1-2; D is uncertain. Deletions cut 2 bases from V and 4 bases from J, with 8 bases between. The germline V gene encodes CDR1 KGHSH and CDR2 LQKENI. The CDR3 totals 13 residues. The CDR3 coding sequence is TGTGCCAGCTCACCAGAGGGCTCCTATGGCTACACCTTC. This translates into CASSPEGSYGYTF.

This clone appeared a single time. The chain recombines TRBV7-8 with TRBJ2-2; D possibly corresponds to TRBD2 (7 bases). Trimming took off 4 bases at V and 7 bases at J, with 16 bases between the two ends. Germline V gene lookup returns CDR1 SGHVS and CDR2 FQNEAQ. This CDR3 has 15 residues. The CDR3 DNA sequence: TGTGCCAGCAGCTCAGGGGCGGGGGTTGGCGGGGAGCTGTTTTTT. Its protein is CASSSGAGVGGELFF.

This chain connects TRBV11-2 to TRBJ2-3, with 8 bases matching TRBD2. The CDR3 consists of 17 residues. Germline loops: CDR1 SGHAT, CDR2 FQNNGV. With V trimmed by 4 bases and J by 4 bases, 13 bases remained unmatched. The CDR3 bases are TGTGCCAGCAGCTGGAGAAACCGGGGGGGCGGGTCAGATACGCAGTATTTT. This encodes CASSWRNRGGGSDTQYF.

Only one count was recorded for this clone. This sequence joins TRBV7-2 and TRBJ1-6, with 8 bases identical to TRBD1. Germline-derived CDR1 and CDR2 are SGHTA and FQGNSA. V lost 5 bases, J lost 9 bases, and 9 bases stayed unmatched. This CDR3 contains 15 residues. For the CDR3, the DNA is TGTGCCAGCAGCAACCGACAGGGGCTCGTTTCACCCCTCCACTTT. Translation: CASSNRQGLVSPLHF.

The chain joins TRBV4-1 to TRBJ1-1; maybe TRBD1 (5 bases). Germline-derived CDR1 and CDR2 are MGHRA and YSYEKL. The CDR3 is 13 residues long. Trimming left V 4 bases short and J 3 bases short, with 9 bases between. CDR3 in DNA: TGCGCCAGCAGCCCCGGGGGAGACACTGAAGCTTTCTTT. Protein: CASSPGGDTEAFF.

The J gene is TRBJ1-1, the V gene TRBV5-1, with 8 bases matching TRBD1. Unmatched junction bases numbered 8, after V lost 4 bases and J lost 6 bases. Germline values: CDR1 SGHRS, CDR2 YFSETQ. This CDR3 is built from 14 residues. CDR3 sequence reads: CASSVTGDAAEAFF. The CDR3 region has the DNA TGCGCCAGCAGCGTGACAGGGGACGCGGCTGAAGCTTTCTTT.

The chain uses TRBV7-8 and TRBJ2-3, with a tentative D call TRBD2 (6 bases). This CDR3 region has 15 residues. CDR1 is SGHVS, CDR2 FQNEAQ, per germline. V was cut by 1 base and J by 5 bases, with 13 bases left in between. CDR3 protein: CASSLDAGRRDTQYF. The CDR3 DNA is TGTGCCAGCAGCTTAGACGCGGGACGCCGAGATACGCAGTATTTT.

This clone was seen a few times. The V gene is TRBV11-2, the J gene TRBJ2-2, with TRBD2 matching over 10 bases. The CDR3 is 14 residues long. Trimming cost V 11 bases and J 4 bases; bases outside gene matches: 7. Germline V lookup: CDR1 SGHAT, CDR2 FQNNGV. DNA of the CDR3: TGTGCCGGACGGACTAGCGGATCCACCGGGGAGCTGTTTTTT. It specifies CAGRTSGSTGELFF.

A single count supports this clone. The V call is TRBV6-6, the J call TRBJ2-2; D is undetermined. Trimming left V 1 base short and J 7 bases short, with 7 bases between. In germline, CDR1 is MNHNY, CDR2 SVGAGI (reference sequence). The CDR3 extends over 13 amino acids. Written as DNA, the CDR3 is TGTGCCAGCAGTTACTTCGAGGACGGGGAGCTGTTTTTT. Translated, it gives CASSYFEDGELFF.

V is TRBV11-3 and J is TRBJ2-7, with 13 bases that match TRBD2. Germline assignment: CDR1 SGHNT and CDR2 YENEEA. The CDR3 consists of 16 residues. V shed 5 bases and J 3 bases; nucleotides not matched to a gene: 7. The CDR3 loop reads CASSGRTSGSYYEQYF. CDR3 coding DNA: TGTGCCAGCAGCGGCAGGACTAGCGGGAGTTACTACGAGCAGTACTTC. Supplemented by reference TRBV11-3 and TRBJ2-7, the full variable domain reads EAGVVQSPRYKIIEKKQPVAFWCNPISGHNTLYWYLQNLGQGPELLIRYENEEAVDDSQLPKDRFSAERLKGVDSTLKIQPAELGDSAVYLCASSGRTSGSYYEQYFGPGTRLTVT.

The chain has TRBV4-1 and TRBJ1-4; a possible D gene is TRBD1 (5 bases). This CDR3 comprises 16 residues. Per germline, CDR1 MGHRA and CDR2 YSYEKL. The ends were cut back, 1 base at V and 0 bases at J, with 9 bases in the middle. CDR3 sequence: CASSQGGGATNEKLFF. As DNA, the CDR3 is TGCGCCAGCAGCCAAGGCGGGGGGGCAACTAATGAAAAACTGTTTTTT.

The chain links TRBV7-3 to TRBJ1-1; TRBD1 matches 9 bases. Germline V gives CDR1 SGHTA, CDR2 FQGTGA. This CDR3 comprises 13 residues. V gave up 0 bases and J gave up 11 bases; unmatched junction bases: 4. CDR3 sequence reads: CASSLTRTGVAFF. The CDR3 coding sequence is TGTGCCAGCAGCTTAACGAGGACAGGGGTTGCTTTCTTT.

The CDR3 bases are TGTGCCAGCAGCTGGACATCCGGGACAAGGTCCGTCGCCACTGAAGCTTTCTTT. Its translation: CASSWTSGTRSVATEAFF. The gene calls are TRBV5-6 and TRBJ1-1, with D possibly being TRBD1 (6 bases). Trimming removed 3 bases at V and 4 bases at J, with 25 bases between. The germline V gene has CDR1 SGHDT and CDR2 YYEEEE. There are 18 residues in the CDR3.

This chain uses TRBV6-1 with TRBJ2-1; D might be TRBD2 (6 bases). V lost 6 bases and J 8 bases, leaving 11 bases between the germline ends. The CDR3 covers 12 residues. From germline, CDR1 is MNHNS and CDR2 SASEGT. The CDR3 spells CASSDPGDEQFF. CDR3 DNA sequence: TGTGCCAGCAGCGACCCGGGGGATGAGCAGTTCTTC.

The chain combines TRBV16 with TRBJ2-2; D unclear. The V end was cut by 2 bases, the J end by 6 bases, with 10 bases between. This CDR3 contains 14 residues. The germline gives CDR1 KGHSY, CDR2 FQNENV. CDR3 in DNA: TGTGCCAGCAGCCAAGCGGTTGAACCCGGGGAGCTGTTTTTT. Its protein is CASSQAVEPGELFF.